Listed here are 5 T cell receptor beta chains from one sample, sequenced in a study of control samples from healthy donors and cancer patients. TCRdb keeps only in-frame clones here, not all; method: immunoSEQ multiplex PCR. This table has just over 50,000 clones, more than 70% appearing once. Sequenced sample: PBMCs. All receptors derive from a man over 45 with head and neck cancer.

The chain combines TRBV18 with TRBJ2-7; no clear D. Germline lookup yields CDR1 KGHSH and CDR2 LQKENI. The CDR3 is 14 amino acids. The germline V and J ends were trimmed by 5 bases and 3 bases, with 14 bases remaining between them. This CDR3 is CASSSRTANYEQYF. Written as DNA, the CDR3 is TGTGCCAGCTCATCACGCACGGCCAACTACGAGCAGTACTTC.

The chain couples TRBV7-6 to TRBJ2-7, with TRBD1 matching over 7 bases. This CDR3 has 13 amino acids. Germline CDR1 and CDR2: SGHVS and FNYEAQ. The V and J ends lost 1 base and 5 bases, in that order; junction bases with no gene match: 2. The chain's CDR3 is CASSLERGHEQYF. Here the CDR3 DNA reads TGTGCCAGCAGCTTAGAGAGGGGGCACGAGCAGTACTTC.

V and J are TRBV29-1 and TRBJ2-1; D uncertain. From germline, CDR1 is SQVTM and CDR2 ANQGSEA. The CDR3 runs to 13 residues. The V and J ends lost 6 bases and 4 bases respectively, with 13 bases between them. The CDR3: CSVIVVEYNEQFF. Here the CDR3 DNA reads TGCAGCGTGATCGTCGTAGAGTACAATGAGCAGTTCTTC.

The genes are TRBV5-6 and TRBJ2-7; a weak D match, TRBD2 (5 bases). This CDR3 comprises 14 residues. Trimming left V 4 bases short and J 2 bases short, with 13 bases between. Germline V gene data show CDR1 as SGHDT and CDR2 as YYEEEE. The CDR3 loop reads CASSLIPGTYEQYF. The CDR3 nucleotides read TGTGCCAGCAGCCTCATCCCGGGAACCTACGAGCAGTACTTC. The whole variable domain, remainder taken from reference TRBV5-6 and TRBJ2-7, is DAGVTQSPTHLIKTRGQQVTLRCSPKSGHDTVSWYQQALGQGPQFIFQYYEEEERQRGNFPDRFSGHQFPNYSSELNVNALLLGDSALYLCASSLIPGTYEQYFGPGTRLTVT.

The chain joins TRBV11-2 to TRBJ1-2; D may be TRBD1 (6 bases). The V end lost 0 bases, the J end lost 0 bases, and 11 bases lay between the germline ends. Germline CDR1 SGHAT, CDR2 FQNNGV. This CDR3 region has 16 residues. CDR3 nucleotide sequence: TGTGCCAGCAGCTTAGAGGACAGCGCCGCTAACTATGGCTACACCTTC. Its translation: CASSLEDSAANYGYTF.